This TCR beta chain was recovered during a study of shared clonotypes between healthy human individuals. Partitioning of CD4+ cells yielded a CD45RA+ naive subset and a CD45RA-negative memory subset. A note on this clone: As yet, its antigen is unknown.

The CDR3 spans 15 residues. Trimming cost V 5 bases and J 4 bases; bases outside gene matches: 4. Per germline, CDR1 WNHNN and CDR2 SYGVQD (reference sequence). Points from the study as a whole: How much donors shared clonotypes was expected to be affected by sequencing depth.

Sequenced by immunoSEQ multiplex PCR; TCRdb stores in-frame clones only, minus some. The data contain about 2 million clones, roughly 94% of them singletons. Sequences were obtained from naive CD4+ T cells sorted from blood. The subset: CD45RA+ positively selected. This receptor was taken from a man between 18 and 29 years old in good health. This chain connects TRBV10-1 to TRBJ2-6; 8 bases fit TRBD2. Written as DNA, the CDR3 is TGCGCCAGCAGTCCCGGGGGGGCCGGGGCCAACGTCCTGACTTTC. Translation: CASSPGGAGANVLTF.